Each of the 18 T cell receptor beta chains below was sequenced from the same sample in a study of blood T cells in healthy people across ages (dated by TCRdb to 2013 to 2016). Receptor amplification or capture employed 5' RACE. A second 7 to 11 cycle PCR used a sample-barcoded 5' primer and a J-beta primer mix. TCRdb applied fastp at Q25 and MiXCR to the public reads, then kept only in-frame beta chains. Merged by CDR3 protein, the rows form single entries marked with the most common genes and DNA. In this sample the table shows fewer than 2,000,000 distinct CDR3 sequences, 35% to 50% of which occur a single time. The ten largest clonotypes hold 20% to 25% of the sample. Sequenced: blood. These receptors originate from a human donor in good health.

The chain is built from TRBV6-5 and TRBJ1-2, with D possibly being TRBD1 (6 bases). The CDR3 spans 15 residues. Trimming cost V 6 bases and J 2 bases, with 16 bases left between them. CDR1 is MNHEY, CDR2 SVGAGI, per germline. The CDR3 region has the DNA TGTGCCAGCAGCCGCGGGGGAGGGGGAAACTATGGCTACACCTTC. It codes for CASSRGGGGNYGYTF.

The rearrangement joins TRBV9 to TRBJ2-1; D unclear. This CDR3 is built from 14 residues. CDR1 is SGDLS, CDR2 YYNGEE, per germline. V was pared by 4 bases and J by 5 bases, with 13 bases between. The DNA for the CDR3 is TGTGCCAGCAGCCAAGTGGGGTGGGACAATGAGCAGTTCTTC. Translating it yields CASSQVGWDNEQFF.

The CDR3 sequence is CSVITTGDYGYTF. The CDR3 region has the DNA TGCAGCGTTATTACCACAGGGGACTATGGCTACACCTTC. This sequence joins TRBV29-1 and TRBJ1-2, with 7 bases matching TRBD1. Germline V gene data show CDR1 as SQVTM and CDR2 as ANQGSEA. V shed 5 bases, J shed 3 bases, and the junction held 6 bases outside the gene matches. This CDR3 region has 13 residues.

CDR3 DNA: TGTGCCAGCAGTTCAACCGGGACAGGGGATGTTGACTATGGCTACACCTTC. As protein: CASSSTGTGDVDYGYTF. The chain is built from TRBV12-3 or TRBV12-4 and TRBJ1-2; 10 bases align to TRBD1. Trimming cost V 4 bases and J 3 bases; bases outside gene matches: 11. The CDR3 is 17 amino acids.

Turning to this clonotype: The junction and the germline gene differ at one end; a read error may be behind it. DNA for the CDR3: TGCAGCGTTGAACCAACCGGGACTAGCGGGGAAAAAACCATTCAGTACTTC. It encodes CSVEPTGTSGEKTIQYF. The genes are TRBV29-1 and TRBJ2-4, with 13 bases identical to TRBD2. Germline CDR1 is SQVTM and CDR2 is ANQGSEA. The CDR3 is 17 amino acids.

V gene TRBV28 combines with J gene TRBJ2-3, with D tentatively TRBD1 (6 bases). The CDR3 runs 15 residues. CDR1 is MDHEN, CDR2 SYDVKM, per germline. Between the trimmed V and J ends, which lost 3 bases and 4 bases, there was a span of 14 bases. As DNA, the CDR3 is TGTGCCAGCAGTTTTACCGCCAGGGGAGCAGATACGCAGTATTTT. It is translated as CASSFTARGADTQYF.

This chain's CDR3 is CSARGRVGDTQYF. The CDR3, as DNA: TGCAGTGCTAGAGGAAGGGTAGGAGATACGCAGTATTTT. This chain links TRBV20-1 with TRBJ2-3, with D hard to call. V was cut by 1 base and J by 5 bases, with 10 bases left in between. The CDR3 is 13 residues long. Germline CDR1 and CDR2: DFQATT and SNEGSKA (reference sequence).

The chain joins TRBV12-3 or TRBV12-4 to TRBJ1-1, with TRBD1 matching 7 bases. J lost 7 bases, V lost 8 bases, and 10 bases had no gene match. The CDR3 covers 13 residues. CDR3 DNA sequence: TGTGCCAGCGTACAACAGGGGACGGGTGAAGCTTTCTTT. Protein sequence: CASVQQGTGEAFF.

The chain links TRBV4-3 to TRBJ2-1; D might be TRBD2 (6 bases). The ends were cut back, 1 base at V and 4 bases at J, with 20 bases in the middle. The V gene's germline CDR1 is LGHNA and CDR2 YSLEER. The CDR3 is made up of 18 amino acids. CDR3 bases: TGCGCCAGCAGCCAAGTTTGGGCTGGTCCGGAGGGTTACAATGAGCAGTTCTTC. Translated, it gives CASSQVWAGPEGYNEQFF.

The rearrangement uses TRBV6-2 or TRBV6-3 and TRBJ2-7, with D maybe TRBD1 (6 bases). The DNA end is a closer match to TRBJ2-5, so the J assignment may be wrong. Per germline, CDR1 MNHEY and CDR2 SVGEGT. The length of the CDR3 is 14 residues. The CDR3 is CASSPWAGVETQYF. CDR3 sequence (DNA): TGTGCCAGCAGTCCATGGGCAGGGGTGGAGACCCAGTACTTC.

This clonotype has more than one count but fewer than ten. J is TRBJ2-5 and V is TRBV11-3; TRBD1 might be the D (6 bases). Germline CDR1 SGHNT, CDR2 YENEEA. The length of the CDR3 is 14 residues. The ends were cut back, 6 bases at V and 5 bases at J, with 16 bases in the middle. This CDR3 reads CASRDSGGWETQYF. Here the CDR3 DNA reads TGTGCCAGCAGGGATAGTGGGGGCTGGGAGACCCAGTACTTC.

CDR3 sequence: CSARDAGAYNEQFF. DNA for the CDR3: TGCAGTGCTAGAGATGCGGGGGCCTACAATGAGCAGTTCTTC. The chain carries TRBV20-1 and TRBJ2-1, with TRBD2 matching over 7 bases. The germline CDR1 and CDR2 sequences are DFQATT and SNEGSKA (reference sequence). The CDR3 runs 14 residues. The V gene end was trimmed by 0 bases and the J gene end by 2 bases; junction bases not matched to a gene: 1.

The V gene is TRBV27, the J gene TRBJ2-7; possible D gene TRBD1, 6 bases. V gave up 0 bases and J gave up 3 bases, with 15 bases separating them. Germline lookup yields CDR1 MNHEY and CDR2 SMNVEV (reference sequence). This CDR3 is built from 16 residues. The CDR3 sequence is CASSLSLGARLYEQYF. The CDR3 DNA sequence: TGTGCCAGCAGTTTATCGTTGGGGGCCCGACTCTACGAGCAGTACTTC.

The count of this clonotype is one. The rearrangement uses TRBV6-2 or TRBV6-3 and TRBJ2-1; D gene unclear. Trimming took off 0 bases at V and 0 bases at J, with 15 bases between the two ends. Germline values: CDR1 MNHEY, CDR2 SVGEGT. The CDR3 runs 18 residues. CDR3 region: CASSYSSASFSSYNEQFF. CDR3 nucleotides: TGTGCCAGCAGTTACTCGAGTGCCAGCTTTAGCTCCTACAATGAGCAGTTCTTC.

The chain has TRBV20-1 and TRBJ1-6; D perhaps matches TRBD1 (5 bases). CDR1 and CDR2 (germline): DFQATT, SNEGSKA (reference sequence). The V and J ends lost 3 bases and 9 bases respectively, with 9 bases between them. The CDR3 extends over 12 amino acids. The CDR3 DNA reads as TGCAGTGCTAGCAGGGTTGGTTCACCCCTCCACTTT. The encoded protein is CSASRVGSPLHF.

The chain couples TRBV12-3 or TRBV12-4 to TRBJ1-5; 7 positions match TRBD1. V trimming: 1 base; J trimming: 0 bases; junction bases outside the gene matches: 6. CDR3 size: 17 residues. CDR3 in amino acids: CASSLDRGLYSNQPQHF. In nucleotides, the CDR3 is TGTGCCAGCAGTTTAGACAGGGGACTCTATAGCAATCAGCCCCAGCATTTT.

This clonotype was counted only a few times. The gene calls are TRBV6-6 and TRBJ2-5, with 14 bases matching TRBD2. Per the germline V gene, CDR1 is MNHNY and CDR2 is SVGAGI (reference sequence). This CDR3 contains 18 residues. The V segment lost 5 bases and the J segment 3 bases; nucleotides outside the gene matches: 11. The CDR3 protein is CASSPRTGTSGREETQYF. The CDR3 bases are TGTGCCAGCAGTCCTCGGACAGGGACTAGCGGGAGAGAAGAGACCCAGTACTTC.

The CDR3 DNA sequence: TGTGCCAGCCACTCCAGGGATTGGAAATACAATCAGCCCCAGCATTTT. Translation gives CASHSRDWKYNQPQHF. The chain is built from TRBV27 and TRBJ1-5; TRBD1 is a possible D gene (5 bases). The CDR3 has 16 amino acids. Trimming cost V 8 bases and J 3 bases, with 20 bases left between them. CDR1 and CDR2 from the germline V gene are MNHEY and SMNVEV (reference sequence).